The count of the clone carrying this T cell receptor beta chain is one. Its antigen is unknown. The data belong to a study of shared clonotypes between healthy human individuals. Study-level points and caveats: All-four-donor shared clonotypes had higher generation probabilities than non-shared clonotypes did. Only blood was sampled; tissue repertoires likely differ.

It was about 190 ng DNA, around 33,000 T cell genomes, that sorted-subset replicate PCRs used. As handled by the study authors: ImmunoSEQ supplied junction-only sequences lacking quality scores, so filtering was different. The assay was immunoSEQ multiplex PCR, and TCRdb's table has in-frame clones only and misses some. From that table come the V and J calls and clone size; the DNA was used to work out D and trimming. The sample holds roughly 1,800,000 clones, about 95% seen once. The naive CD8 fraction comprised CD45RO-negative cells positively selected for CCR7 and excluded terminally differentiated effector memory CD45RA+ cells. With V trimmed by 5 bases and J by 6 bases, 19 bases remained unmatched. The germline CDR1 and CDR2 sequences are SEHNR and FQNEAQ (reference sequence). The CDR3 runs to 19 residues.

The chain uses TRBV7-9 and TRBJ2-2; 9 bases align to TRBD2. This sequence originates from a man aged 18 to 29 in good health. Sample: naive CD8+ T cells sorted from blood. The CDR3 loop reads CASSLPGRAGGSGPGELFF. The CDR3 DNA follows: TGTGCCAGCAGCCTACCCGGGAGAGCGGGGGGAAGTGGGCCCGGGGAGCTGTTTTTT. Drawing the rest from reference TRBV7-9 and TRBJ2-2, the complete variable domain is DTGVSQNPRHKITKRGQNVTFRCDPISEHNRLYWYRQTLGQGPEFLTYFQNEAQLEKSRLLSDRFSAERPKGSFSTLEIQRTEQGDSAMYLCASSLPGRAGGSGPGELFFGEGSRLTVL.